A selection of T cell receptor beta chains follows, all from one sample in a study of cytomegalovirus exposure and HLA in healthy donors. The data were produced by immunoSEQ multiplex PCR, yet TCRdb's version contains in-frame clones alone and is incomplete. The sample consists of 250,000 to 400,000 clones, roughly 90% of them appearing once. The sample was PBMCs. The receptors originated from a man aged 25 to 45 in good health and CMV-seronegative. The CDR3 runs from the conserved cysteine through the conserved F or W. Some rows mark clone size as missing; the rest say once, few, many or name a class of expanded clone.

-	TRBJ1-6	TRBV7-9	CASSDRRGGGGSPLHF
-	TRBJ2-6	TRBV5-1	CASSTRTTGANVLTF
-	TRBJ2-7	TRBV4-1	CASSQDRTGIHISYEQYF
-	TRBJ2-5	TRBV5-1	CASSPGLAGGGWETQYF
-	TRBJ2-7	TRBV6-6	CASSYSERGGKEQYF
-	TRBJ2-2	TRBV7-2	CASSPSGELFF
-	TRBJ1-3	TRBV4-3	CASSQDLLGNTIYF
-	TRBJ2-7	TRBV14	CASSLGQTGYEQYF
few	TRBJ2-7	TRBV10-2	CASRTGLAGEPLGQYF
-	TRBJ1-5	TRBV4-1	CASSQVRVNSNQPQHF
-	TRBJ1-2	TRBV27	CASSLSQYGISGGYTF
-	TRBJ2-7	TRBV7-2	CASSLHRGTAYEQYF
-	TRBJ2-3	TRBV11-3	CASSLDGTSGGPYF
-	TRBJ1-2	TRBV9	CASSQQGAANYGYTF
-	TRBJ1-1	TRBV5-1	CASSRSGNTEAFF
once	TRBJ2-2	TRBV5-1	CASSLGQVDTGELFF
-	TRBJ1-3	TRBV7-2	CASSPEGGRMSGNTIYF
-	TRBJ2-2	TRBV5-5	CASSPVAGSTGELFF
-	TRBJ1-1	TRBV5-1	CASSLGGLNTEAFF
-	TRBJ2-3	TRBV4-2	CASSQGQGSDTQYF
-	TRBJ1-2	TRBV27	CASRGTARYGYTF
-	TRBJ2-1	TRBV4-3	CASSQVQGLDSGYNEQFF
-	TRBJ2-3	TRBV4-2	CASSLPGLATQDTQYF
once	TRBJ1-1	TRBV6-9	CASSYKIGRWAEAFF
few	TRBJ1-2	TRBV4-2	CASSQGASDRGRRTYGYTF
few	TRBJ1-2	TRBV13	CASSSEDLLRGYTF
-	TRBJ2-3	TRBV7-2	CASTYPRGLAGRDTQYF
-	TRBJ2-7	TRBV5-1	CASSFGQNYEQYF
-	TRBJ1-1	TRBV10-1	CASSELGQGAAEAFF
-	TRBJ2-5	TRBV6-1	CASSEIAGGQETQYF
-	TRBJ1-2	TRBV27	CASSSGTGGAVYGYTF
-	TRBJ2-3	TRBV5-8	CASSLSGGRSDTQYF
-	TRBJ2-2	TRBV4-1	CASSQKGGGIGELFF
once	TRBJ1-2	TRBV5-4	CASSPGTGSSYGYTF
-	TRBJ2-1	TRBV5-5	CASSLGPFGSEQFF
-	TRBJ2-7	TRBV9	CASSVGAGAYEQYF
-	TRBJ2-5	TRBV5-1	CASSLGSSGGETQYF
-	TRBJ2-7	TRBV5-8	CASSKRDTYEQYF
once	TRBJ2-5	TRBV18	CASSPGLGETQYF
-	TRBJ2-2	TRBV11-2	CASSLEGRVDTGELFF
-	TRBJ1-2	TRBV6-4	CASRKHVIMGGLSNYGYTF